A single sample is the source of the 6 T cell receptor beta chains below, sequenced in a study of T-cell reconstitution after alpha-beta-depleted transplantation in children. Unique molecular identifiers were used to barcode this TCRbeta library. TCRdb passed the PCR reads through MiXCR, listing each CDR3 protein once. This table holds roughly 100,000 distinct CDR3 sequences, 7.5% to 9% found once. This specimen was PBMCs, taken before TCRalphabeta/CD19-depleted stem cell transplant. The receptors were gathered from a boy aged 2 to 10 with acute lymphoblastic leukemia, due to receive a stem cell transplant.

This clonotype has more than one count but fewer than ten. The chain links TRBV4-1 to TRBJ2-7, with D perhaps matching TRBD1 (6 bases). Between the trimmed V and J ends, which lost 0 bases and 0 bases, there was a span of 21 bases. The CDR3 extends over 19 amino acids. Germline V gene lookup returns CDR1 MGHRA and CDR2 YSYEKL. CDR3 residues: CASSQDLDSSSPSSYEQYF. CDR3 in DNA: TGCGCCAGCAGCCAAGATCTGGACAGTTCAAGTCCCAGCTCCTACGAGCAGTACTTC.

This clonotype was detected a few times. The V call is TRBV2, the J call TRBJ1-5; a weak D match, TRBD1 (5 bases). Trimming pared 5 bases from V and 3 bases from J, leaving 14 bases between. Per germline, CDR1 SNHLY and CDR2 FYNNEI. The CDR3 has 15 residues. Here the CDR3 DNA reads TGTGCCAGCAGTCCGACGTGGGGGATCAATCAGCCCCAGCATTTT. Residues: CASSPTWGINQPQHF.

This clonotype was picked up many times. The chain joins TRBV25-1 to TRBJ1-1; no clear D. V shed 3 bases and J shed 6 bases, with 11 bases lying between them. Germline V CDR1 and CDR2: MGHDK, SYGVNS. This CDR3 region has 13 residues. The CDR3 here is CASSDGQFSEAFF. In DNA, the CDR3 is TGTGCCAGCAGTGACGGTCAGTTTTCTGAAGCTTTCTTT.

The V gene is TRBV4-1, the J gene TRBJ1-4; weak D call: TRBD1 (5 bases). Deletions cut 0 bases from V and 8 bases from J, with 13 bases between. The CDR3 is 15 residues long. Germline V gene sequence: CDR1 MGHRA, CDR2 YSYEKL. CDR3 sequence: CASSQDGGGQEKLFF. The CDR3 DNA is TGCGCCAGCAGCCAAGATGGGGGTGGTCAAGAAAAACTGTTTTTT.

This clonotype was picked up many times. The rearrangement uses TRBV5-1 and TRBJ2-6, with unresolved D. In germline, CDR1 is SGHRS, CDR2 YFSETQ. Trimming took 1 base from V and 0 from J, leaving 5 bases between them. This CDR3 is 15 amino acids long. CDR3 coding DNA: TGCGCCAGCAGCTTGAAGGACTCTGGGGCCAACGTCCTGACTTTC. It encodes CASSLKDSGANVLTF.

This clonotype was seen repeatedly, ten times or more. The gene calls are TRBV20-1 and TRBJ1-6; 8 bases agree with TRBD1. CDR1 DFQATT and CDR2 SNEGSKA come from the germline V gene (reference sequence). The trim removed 3 bases at V and 9 bases at J, leaving 7 bases unmatched. The CDR3 is made up of 14 amino acids. Written as DNA, the CDR3 is TGCAGTGCTAGGGCGACAGGGGAGGTTTCACCCCTCCACTTT. Translation gives CSARATGEVSPLHF.